This passage covers 6 T cell receptor beta chains from one sample sequenced in a study of graft-versus-host responses after intestinal transplantation. Measured with immunoSEQ multiplex PCR; TCRdb has only the in-frame clones, and not every one. There are under 150,000 clones in the sample; 95% occur only once, and over 2.5% lies in the top ten. For these receptors, no antigen is known. Here the sequenced sample was unstimulated CD8+ T cells sorted from spleen or lymph node cells, taken before intestinal transplant. The receptor set was obtained from a human donor who received an intestinal transplant.

The genes are TRBV27 and TRBJ2-7; a possible D gene is TRBD2 (6 bases). The CDR3 loop spans 16 amino acids. Trimming cost V 1 base and J 3 bases, with 16 bases left between them. Per germline, CDR1 MNHEY and CDR2 SMNVEV (reference sequence). CDR3 DNA sequence: TGTGCCAGCAGTTTATTCTCCCGGGGAGGAGTCTACGAGCAGTACTTC. Protein: CASSLFSRGGVYEQYF.

The gene calls are TRBV6-5 and TRBJ2-2, with 8 nucleotides matching TRBD1. J gave up 5 bases and V 0 bases, and 2 bases lay outside the gene matches. Looked up from germline, CDR1 is MNHEY and CDR2 is SVGAGI. This CDR3 contains 15 residues. CDR3 loop: CASSYSNRGTGELFF. CDR3 DNA sequence: TGTGCCAGCAGTTACTCGAACAGGGGGACCGGGGAGCTGTTTTTT.

The rearrangement links TRBV19 to TRBJ2-1, with 8 bases aligning to TRBD1. CDR1 and CDR2 from the germline V gene are LNHDA and SQIVND (reference sequence). V gave up 4 bases and J gave up 0 bases; unmatched junction bases: 5. This CDR3 is built from 16 residues. DNA for the CDR3: TGTGCCAGTAGTAGTGGAACAGGGGGCTCCTACAATGAGCAGTTCTTC. It specifies CASSSGTGGSYNEQFF.

V is TRBV7-6 and J is TRBJ2-3; D ambiguous. Trimming stripped 1 base from V and 2 bases from J, with 10 bases between. Germline V gene lookup returns CDR1 SGHVS and CDR2 FNYEAQ. The CDR3 contains 15 residues. The CDR3 bases are TGTGCCAGCAGCTTAGTAGCTCCCCACACAGATACGCAGTATTTT. Translation gives CASSLVAPHTDTQYF.

The chain joins TRBV7-9 to TRBJ2-1; 11 positions match TRBD2. CDR1 is SEHNR, CDR2 FQNEAQ, per germline (reference sequence). The CDR3 runs 14 residues. The junction had 5 bases not matched to a gene; V was cut back by 5 bases and J by 8 bases. The CDR3 DNA is TGTGCCAGCAGCCGTTGGACTAGCGGGCATGAGCAGTTCTTC. It translates to CASSRWTSGHEQFF.

DNA for the CDR3: TGTGCCAGTAGTATTTTATCCGGGAGTCACAATGAGCAGTTCTTC. Amino acids: CASSILSGSHNEQFF. V gene TRBV19 combines with J gene TRBJ2-1, with D perhaps TRBD2 (6 bases). The CDR3 is 15 residues long. Trimming removed 3 bases from V and 5 bases from J, with 14 bases in between. The germline CDR1 and CDR2 sequences are LNHDA and SQIVND (reference sequence).